The sample holds many counts of the clone carrying this TCR beta chain. The target antigen is unknown. Between the trimmed V and J ends, which lost 3 bases and 2 bases, there was a span of 13 bases. The CDR3 spans 14 residues. The germline V gene has CDR1 DFQATT and CDR2 SNEGSKA (reference sequence). This specimen belongs to a study of identical twins. Findings and limits, study-wide: Models underestimated TCR alpha sharing (out-of-frame) in monozygotic twins. Invariant MAIT and iNKT cells may have partly biased zero-insertion analyses. Shared out-of-frame alpha sequences (those common to twins) showed excess low generation probability.

All donors comprised healthy Caucasians. TCRdb recomputed calls from the 5' RACE reads with MiXCR, one row per CDR3 protein. Among hundreds of thousands of distinct CDR3 sequences, around 10% were seen once, and the ten largest hold 5.1%. This TCR derives from a woman younger than 30 in good health. Input material: memory (CD45RO+) T cells sorted from blood. J is TRBJ1-2 and V is TRBV20-1, with D hard to call. The CDR3 sequence: CSASSAAINYGYTF. Written as DNA, the CDR3 is TGCAGTGCTAGTTCCGCAGCTATCAACTATGGCTACACCTTC.